This entry lists 16 T cell receptor beta chains sequenced from one sample in a study of beta chain features in type 1 diabetes. Study outcomes and limitations: For Type 1 diabetes patients, all four CD4+ subsets carried TCRB CDR3s that were moderately but significantly shorter.

The investigators reverse transcribed all of the isolated RNA, so they sequenced expressed TCRB transcripts. Clones were sequenced by immunoSEQ multiplex PCR, and TCRdb holds only the in-frame ones, with some missing. The sample carries about 400,000 clones, about 12% recorded once. No antigen has been assigned to these receptors. The sequencing input was naive CD4+ T cells from blood. The source is a woman under 30 with type 1 diabetes.

This clone was observed a few times. The J gene is TRBJ1-2, the V gene TRBV5-4; TRBD1 aligns across 9 bases. CDR1 is SGHNT and CDR2 is YYREEE in the germline V gene (reference sequence). V shed 4 bases and J 5 bases; nucleotides not matched to a gene: 3. The CDR3 totals 13 residues. CDR3 nucleotide sequence: TGTGCCAGCAGCGCGGGGACAGGGTATGGCTACACCTTC. Its protein product is CASSAGTGYGYTF. Filled out from reference TRBV5-4 and TRBJ1-2, the complete variable domain reads ETGVTQSPTHLIKTRGQQVTLRCSSQSGHNTVSWYQQALGQGPQFIFQYYREEENGRGNFPPRFSGLQFPNYSSELNVNALELDDSALYLCASSAGTGYGYTFGSGTRLTVV.

As regards this clone: Other DNA sequences in this specimen translate into the identical CDR3. V and J are TRBV29-1 and TRBJ2-1, with D possibly TRBD1 on 5 matching bases. The length of the CDR3 is 11 residues. Germline CDR1 reads SQVTM; CDR2 reads ANQGSEA. Trimming removed 7 bases from V and 7 bases from J, with 11 bases in between. The CDR3 here is CSAGRGNEQFF. The CDR3 region has the DNA TGCAGCGCGGGTAGGGGTAATGAGCAGTTCTTC.

The genes are TRBV7-9 and TRBJ2-3, with D possibly being TRBD2 (6 bases). Trimming pared 1 base from V and 4 bases from J, leaving 12 bases between. Germline CDR1 SEHNR, CDR2 FQNEAQ (reference sequence). This CDR3 is 15 amino acids long. This CDR3 reads CASSLGGLSPDTQYF. The DNA of the CDR3 is TGTGCCAGCAGCTTAGGCGGACTAAGCCCAGATACGCAGTATTTT.

This clone has a handful of counts. The chain couples TRBV30 to TRBJ1-1; 8 bases agree with TRBD1. The CDR3 has 14 residues. The J segment lost 3 bases and the V segment lost 7 bases, leaving 10 bases of the junction unmatched. Germline V gives CDR1 GTSNPN, CDR2 SVGIG (reference sequence). Here the CDR3 DNA reads TGTGCCTTCCGGACAGGGCTTGTGTACACTGAAGCTTTCTTT. Translated, it gives CAFRTGLVYTEAFF.

This chain connects TRBV7-9 to TRBJ2-6; D not certain. The CDR3 is made up of 15 amino acids. Deletions cut 5 bases from V and 0 bases from J, with 8 bases between. The germline gives CDR1 SEHNR, CDR2 FQNEAQ (reference sequence). The CDR3 nucleotides are TGTGCCAGCAGCCGAGTAAGCTCTGGGGCCAACGTCCTGACTTTC. Its translation is CASSRVSSGANVLTF. Drawing the rest from reference TRBV7-9 and TRBJ2-6, the complete variable domain is DTGVSQNPRHKITKRGQNVTFRCDPISEHNRLYWYRQTLGQGPEFLTYFQNEAQLEKSRLLSDRFSAERPKGSFSTLEIQRTEQGDSAMYLCASSRVSSGANVLTFGAGSRLTVL.

The rearrangement uses TRBV28 and TRBJ2-3, with D possibly matching TRBD2 (6 bases). Trimming removed 4 bases at V and 6 bases at J, with 20 bases between. CDR3 length: 16 residues. In germline, CDR1 is MDHEN, CDR2 SYDVKM. The CDR3 sequence: CASSSPGTRGRDTQYF. CDR3 sequence (DNA): TGTGCCAGCAGTTCCCCCGGGACCCGGGGGAGGGATACGCAGTATTTT.

The V call is TRBV9, the J call TRBJ2-1; D unclear. This CDR3 has 17 residues. Germline assignment: CDR1 SGDLS and CDR2 YYNGEE. Trimming left V 1 base short and J 1 base short, with 15 bases between. The CDR3 region has the DNA TGTGCCAGCAGCGTAAGCACTTCCGGTTGGTCCTACAATGAGCAGTTCTTC. Translating gives CASSVSTSGWSYNEQFF.

The chain joins TRBV28 to TRBJ2-2; no reliable D call. This CDR3 comprises 12 residues. CDR1 and CDR2 (germline): MDHEN, SYDVKM. V was cut by 2 bases and J by 6 bases, with 4 bases left in between. The CDR3 region is CASSLLAGELFF. CDR3 nucleotides: TGTGCCAGCAGTTTACTTGCCGGGGAGCTGTTTTTT.

In this sample, this clone turned up a few times. The J gene is TRBJ1-5, the V gene TRBV25-1; D unclear. The germline gives CDR1 MGHDK, CDR2 SYGVNS. V was pared by 4 bases and J by 2 bases, with 9 bases between. This CDR3 is built from 14 residues. CDR3 sequence: CASSVGGGNQPQHF. The CDR3 coding sequence is TGTGCCAGCAGTGTAGGCGGAGGCAATCAGCCCCAGCATTTT.

This clone was picked up a small number of times. This CDR3 reads CASSVPTGTDNEQFF. In DNA form, the CDR3 reads TGTGCCAGCAGCGTACCGACAGGGACGGACAATGAGCAGTTCTTC. V and J are TRBV7-9 and TRBJ2-1, with 7 bases matching TRBD1. V was clipped by 5 bases and J by 5 bases; unmatched bases: 9. Per the germline V gene, CDR1 is SEHNR and CDR2 is FQNEAQ (reference sequence). There are 15 residues in the CDR3.

This clone came up a few times. The V and J genes are TRBV29-1 and TRBJ2-7, with D perhaps TRBD1 (6 bases). This CDR3 region has 14 residues. The V end was cut by 3 bases, the J end by 2 bases, with 14 bases between. Germline CDR1 is SQVTM and CDR2 is ANQGSEA. The CDR3 sequence: CSVDRDGQTYEQYF. The CDR3 DNA reads as TGCAGCGTTGATAGGGACGGACAGACCTACGAGCAGTACTTC.

V gene TRBV4-1 combines with J gene TRBJ2-7; 8 bases line up with TRBD2. Germline V gene sequence: CDR1 MGHRA, CDR2 YSYEKL. The CDR3 consists of 17 residues. V lost 0 bases and J lost 4; bases outside the gene matches: 11. The CDR3 sequence: CASSQDPSREGRYEQYF. DNA of the CDR3: TGCGCCAGCAGCCAAGATCCGAGCCGGGAGGGCCGATACGAGCAGTACTTC.

The chain recombines TRBV11-2 with TRBJ1-5; 9 bases are a match to TRBD1. Germline CDR1 reads SGHAT; CDR2 reads FQNNGV. The CDR3 length is 14 residues. V lost 5 bases, J lost 3 bases, and 2 bases stayed unmatched. The DNA for the CDR3 is TGTGCCAGCAGCACAGGGGGCCTCAATCAGCCCCAGCATTTT. This sequence encodes CASSTGGLNQPQHF.

The chain couples TRBV4-1 to TRBJ1-2; 9 bases map to TRBD1. J gave up 6 bases and V 1 base, and 3 bases lay outside the gene matches. CDR3 length: 14 residues. From germline, CDR1 is MGHRA and CDR2 YSYEKL. The CDR3 nucleotides read TGCGCCAGCAGCCAAGTCGGGACAGGGAATGGCTACACCTTC. Translation: CASSQVGTGNGYTF.

The rearrangement uses TRBV4-3 and TRBJ2-7, with D unresolved. The CDR3 loop spans 16 amino acids. V lost 0 bases to trimming and J lost 0 bases, with 12 bases between them. Germline CDR1 reads LGHNA; CDR2 reads YSLEER. Here the CDR3 DNA reads TGCGCCAGCAGCCAAGATCTTACAGCCTCCTCCTACGAGCAGTACTTC. Translated: CASSQDLTASSYEQYF.

This clone appeared a few times. The V gene is TRBV27, the J gene TRBJ2-4; the D is unclear. CDR3 size: 14 residues. V lost 5 bases and J 0 bases, leaving 8 bases between the germline ends. Germline values: CDR1 MNHEY, CDR2 SMNVEV (reference sequence). Here the CDR3 DNA reads TGTGCCAGCAGTAACCGGTTAGCCAAAAACATTCAGTACTTC. Translation: CASSNRLAKNIQYF.